Listed below are T cell receptor beta chains from one sample, sequenced in a study of metastatic and nonmetastatic thyroid tumors. MiXCR re-clonotyped the PCR reads for TCRdb. The profile shows about 69,000 clones, more than 13% of them singletons. Input material: blood. The receptor source for this set is a male donor with papillary thyroid cancer or a benign thyroid nodule (not recorded which). Some clones in this sample may be carry-over from other donors' samples. Both conserved end residues are part of each CDR3. A D gene is named only where the DNA matches it firmly. The size entry is marked missing in some rows and otherwise reads once, few, many or a size class.

abundance	v_gene	j_gene	d_gene	CDR3aa	CDR3nt
many	TRBV20-1	TRBJ1-2	-	CSARDLSGTPSRGYTF	TGCAGTGCTAGAGATCTGTCGGGGACACCGAGTAGAGGCTACACCTTC
-	TRBV30	TRBJ2-5	TRBD2	CAWSALAGYGGETQYF	TGTGCCTGGAGTGCACTAGCGGGGTACGGAGGTGAGACCCAGTACTTC
few	TRBV6-5	TRBJ1-2	-	CASSDSMTGGYGYTF	TGTGCCAGCAGTGACTCGATGACGGGTGGCTATGGCTACACCTTC
many	TRBV10-2	TRBJ2-2	-	CASSEGFANTGELFF	TGCGCCAGCAGTGAGGGCTTCGCGAACACCGGGGAGCTGTTTTTT
many	TRBV30	TRBJ2-7	TRBD2	CAYSGTSPAYEQYF	TGTGCCTACTCCGGGACTAGTCCGGCGTACGAGCAGTACTTC
many	TRBV2	TRBJ2-2	TRBD1	CASSDDRGLNTGELFF	TGTGCCAGCAGTGATGACAGGGGACTGAACACCGGGGAGCTGTTTTTT
few	TRBV6-1	TRBJ2-7	TRBD2	CASSLSGLEAYEQYF	TGTGCCAGCAGTCTATCCGGACTAGAGGCCTACGAGCAGTACTTC
many	TRBV2	TRBJ2-1	-	CASSVDKSSYNEQFF	TGTGCCAGCAGTGTCGATAAGAGCTCCTACAATGAGCAGTTCTTC
few	TRBV19	TRBJ2-7	-	CASSVTSIYEQYF	TGTGCCAGTAGCGTTACTAGTATCTACGAGCAGTACTTC
-	TRBV7-2	TRBJ2-7	-	CASSLRDTNLYEQYF	TGTGCCAGCAGCTTAAGGGACACTAACCTCTACGAGCAGTACTTC
many	TRBV5-6	TRBJ1-2	TRBD1	CASSRDRDGPGYGYTF	TGTGCCAGCAGCCGGGACAGGGATGGTCCAGGTTATGGCTACACCTTC
few	TRBV7-9	TRBJ2-5	-	CASSLVPVRTQYF	TGTGCCAGCAGCTTAGTACCGGTGAGGACCCAGTACTTC
-	TRBV5-1	TRBJ1-1	-	CASSLGLAGWINTEAFF	TGCGCCAGCAGCTTGGGGCTGGCAGGGTGGATTAACACTGAAGCTTTCTTT
many	TRBV6-1	TRBJ1-2	-	CASRRSEEWGYTF	TGTGCCAGCAGGCGATCGGAGGAGTGGGGCTACACCTTC
many	TRBV4-1	TRBJ1-1	-	CASSRQGDTEAFF	TGCGCCAGCAGCCGGCAGGGAGACACTGAAGCTTTCTTT
-	TRBV5-1	TRBJ1-1	TRBD1	CASSLVMTGMTEAFF	TGCGCCAGCAGCTTGGTCATGACAGGGATGACTGAAGCTTTCTTT
few	TRBV6-1	TRBJ2-7	-	CASGGTYSYEQYF	TGTGCCAGCGGGGGGACATATTCCTACGAGCAGTACTTC
-	TRBV5-6	TRBJ2-6	-	CASSSAPSWGANVLTF	TGTGCCAGCAGCAGTGCCCCATCGTGGGGGGCCAACGTCCTGACTTTC
many	TRBV5-1	TRBJ2-2	-	CASSLGARELFF	TGCGCCAGCAGCTTGGGGGCGCGGGAGCTGTTTTTT
many	TRBV11-1	TRBJ2-3	TRBD2	CASSQGTSGTDTQYF	TGTGCCAGCAGTCAAGGGACTAGTGGGACAGATACGCAGTATTTT
-	TRBV20-1	TRBJ2-2	-	CSARDFLWAGGELFF	TGCAGTGCTAGAGATTTCTTGTGGGCAGGCGGGGAGCTGTTTTTT
many	TRBV5-1	TRBJ1-1	-	CASSLAGTPNEAFF	TGCGCCAGCAGCTTGGCTGGTACGCCCAATGAAGCTTTCTTT
few	TRBV12-3/TRBV12-4	TRBJ2-2	-	CASSWELLSTGELFF	TGTGCCAGCAGTTGGGAATTATTGAGCACCGGGGAGCTGTTTTTT
-	TRBV3-1	TRBJ2-2	TRBD2	CASSHTLQPGLAGTGELFF	TGTGCCAGCAGCCACACGCTTCAACCGGGACTAGCGGGTACCGGGGAGCTGTTTTTT
many	TRBV20-1	TRBJ1-1	-	CSARRRGSEAFF	TGCAGTGCTAGGCGCCGGGGCTCTGAAGCTTTCTTT
many	TRBV6-1	TRBJ2-7	-	CASSNSYEQYF	TGTGCCAGCAGCAACTCCTACGAGCAGTACTTC
-	TRBV7-2	TRBJ2-7	TRBD2	CASSNSGGMSEQYF	TGTGCCAGCAGCAATAGCGGGGGGATGTCCGAGCAGTACTTC
many	TRBV2	TRBJ1-5	TRBD1	CASSNWQGEVQPQHF	TGTGCCAGCAGTAACTGGCAGGGGGAAGTCCAGCCCCAGCATTTT
many	TRBV27	TRBJ2-1	-	CASSLMPGSDTYNEQFF	TGTGCCAGCAGTTTGATGCCCGGGAGTGACACCTACAATGAGCAGTTCTTC
many	TRBV30	TRBJ1-1	TRBD1	CAWSVQGATEAFF	TGTGCCTGGAGTGTACAGGGGGCAACTGAAGCTTTCTTT
many	TRBV2	TRBJ1-1	-	CASTSNGAEAFF	TGTGCCAGCACGAGCAATGGGGCTGAAGCTTTCTTT
many	TRBV5-1	TRBJ2-1	-	CASSFPVGEYNEQFF	TGCGCCAGCAGTTTTCCAGTAGGAGAGTACAATGAGCAGTTCTTC
few	TRBV6-2/TRBV6-3	TRBJ1-2	-	CASMGHHMTYGYTF	TGTGCCAGCATGGGACACCATATGACCTATGGCTACACCTTC
-	TRBV5-1	TRBJ2-1	-	CAIRRGTSSYNEQFF	TGCGCCATTAGACGCGGGACCTCCTCCTACAATGAGCAGTTCTTC
many	TRBV20-1	TRBJ2-1	TRBD1	CSATGGISYNEQFF	TGCAGTGCCACAGGGGGGATCTCCTACAATGAGCAGTTCTTC
many	TRBV6-1	TRBJ1-2	-	CASSDLRAATSF	TGTGCCAGCAGTGACCTCAGGGCAGCGACTTCTTTC
many	TRBV14	TRBJ2-1	TRBD2	CASSQGKLANGDEQFF	TGTGCCAGCAGCCAAGGGAAACTAGCGAACGGCGATGAGCAGTTCTTC
many	TRBV7-9	TRBJ2-1	-	CASSLGGGIAYNEQFF	TGTGCCAGCAGCTTAGGAGGGGGGATAGCCTACAATGAGCAGTTCTTC
many	TRBV19	TRBJ1-1	-	CASKYLRGVYTEAFF	TGTGCCAGTAAGTACCTACGAGGGGTCTACACTGAAGCTTTCTTT
many	TRBV9	TRBJ2-1	-	CASSVVQDSSYNEQFF	TGTGCCAGCAGCGTAGTCCAGGACAGCTCCTACAATGAGCAGTTCTTC